Presented here are 14 T cell receptor beta chains from one specimen sequenced in a study of cytomegalovirus exposure and HLA in healthy donors. The PCR had 60 Vbeta and 13 Jbeta primers. The assay was immunoSEQ multiplex PCR, and TCRdb's table has in-frame clones only and misses some. This sample has some 98,000 clones, with 77% found just once. Material: PBMCs. The receptors stem from a female donor in good health and CMV-seronegative.

The V call is TRBV30, the J call TRBJ1-5; D ambiguous. With 2 bases removed from V and 2 bases from J, the gap between germline ends came to 7 bases. Germline V gives CDR1 GTSNPN, CDR2 SVGIG (reference sequence). The CDR3 covers 13 residues. The chain's CDR3 is CAWSLEGNQPQHF. The CDR3 bases are TGTGCCTGGAGTCTGGAGGGCAATCAGCCCCAGCATTTT.

This clone occurred a few times. The chain employs TRBV6-6 and TRBJ1-5, with 8 bases fitting TRBD1. This CDR3 comprises 15 residues. Germline V gene sequence: CDR1 MNHNY, CDR2 SVGAGI (reference sequence). Unmatched junction bases numbered 4, after V lost 5 bases and J lost 1 base. The CDR3 here is CASSRGQGSNQPQHF. For the CDR3, the DNA is TGTGCCAGCAGTCGCGGACAGGGCAGCAATCAGCCCCAGCATTTT.

The rearrangement joins TRBV28 to TRBJ2-1, with TRBD2 identical over 9 bases. CDR1 and CDR2 (germline): MDHEN, SYDVKM. The CDR3 consists of 19 residues. V was pared by 7 bases and J by 0 bases, with 16 bases of the junction left unmatched. The DNA of the CDR3 is TGTGCCAGCAAGCGGGCGTATCAGGCGGGAGGGAGCTCCTACAATGAGCAGTTCTTC. Translated, it gives CASKRAYQAGGSSYNEQFF.

The CDR3 DNA sequence: TGTGCCAGCAGCTTAGATAAGCAGGCCCCCTATGGCTACACCTTC. It is translated as CASSLDKQAPYGYTF. The gene calls are TRBV7-2 and TRBJ1-2; no reliable D call. Germline lookup yields CDR1 SGHTA and CDR2 FQGNSA. CDR3 length equals 15 residues. Trimming cost V 1 base and J 4 bases, with 13 bases left between them.

This chain joins TRBV6-5 and TRBJ2-7; no clear D gene. In germline, CDR1 is MNHEY, CDR2 SVGAGI. The V gene lost 8 bases and the J gene lost 3 bases, with 11 bases spanning the gap. CDR3 length: 12 amino acids. This CDR3 is CASSESNYEQYF. CDR3 nucleotides: TGTGCCAGCTCCGAGTCCAACTACGAGCAGTACTTC.

This rearrangement joins TRBV27 to TRBJ2-1; D unclear. The CDR3 has 12 residues. V shed 6 bases and J shed 6 bases, with 9 bases lying between them. From germline, CDR1 is MNHEY and CDR2 SMNVEV (reference sequence). CDR3 nucleotides: TGTGCCAGCAGGTTTACGGGCAATGAGCAGTTCTTC. This sequence encodes CASRFTGNEQFF.

The chain recombines TRBV19 with TRBJ1-6, with D possibly being TRBD1 (6 bases). Deletions cut 1 base from V and 8 bases from J, with 6 bases between. CDR1 LNHDA and CDR2 SQIVND come from the germline V gene (reference sequence). The CDR3 sequence is 13 residues long. In nucleotides, the CDR3 is TGTGCCAGTAGTATAGCAGGGGATTCACCCCTCCACTTT. It encodes CASSIAGDSPLHF.

This clone turned up a few times. An end of the junction differs from the germline gene, which may be a read error. The chain couples TRBV7-7 to TRBJ2-1, with 7 bases matching TRBD1. The germline CDR1 and CDR2 sequences are SSHAT and FNYEAQ (reference sequence). The CDR3 is 12 amino acids. CDR3 amino acids: CASSAGGNEQFF. In nucleotides, the CDR3 is TGTGCTAGCAGCGCAGGGGGCAATGAGCAGTTCTTC.

A word on this clone: This specimen includes other DNA sequences encoding the same CDR3. The chain employs TRBV9 and TRBJ2-1; unclear D gene. The CDR3 has 17 amino acids. The V end was cut by 4 bases, the J end by 0 bases, with 17 bases between. Germline CDR1 SGDLS, CDR2 YYNGEE. DNA for the CDR3: TGTGCCAGCAGCCCACGTGGTAGCTCTAGCTCCTACAATGAGCAGTTCTTC. Residues: CASSPRGSSSSYNEQFF. Combining the CDR3 with reference TRBV9 and TRBJ2-1 gives the whole variable domain DSGVTQTPKHLITATGQRVTLRCSPRSGDLSVYWYQQSLDQGLQFLIQYYNGEERAKGNILERFSAQQFPDLHSELNLSSLELGDSALYFCASSPRGSSSSYNEQFFGPGTRLTVL.

The chain uses TRBV30 and TRBJ1-1; 7 bases line up with TRBD1. From germline, CDR1 is GTSNPN and CDR2 SVGIG (reference sequence). Trimming removed 1 base from V and 5 bases from J; junction bases left unmatched: 1. This CDR3 is built from 12 residues. CDR3 sequence reads: CAWSGTGTEAFF. CDR3 DNA sequence: TGTGCCTGGAGTGGGACAGGAACTGAAGCTTTCTTT.

V is TRBV28 and J is TRBJ2-3, with a weak D call TRBD1 (6 bases). CDR1 and CDR2 from the germline V gene are MDHEN and SYDVKM. V gave up 5 bases and J gave up 2 bases, with 17 bases separating them. The CDR3 totals 16 residues. The CDR3: CASSLQGFLTTDTQYF. CDR3 in DNA: TGTGCCAGCAGTCTCCAGGGGTTTCTCACCACAGATACGCAGTATTTT.

The V gene is TRBV2, the J gene TRBJ1-5, with D hard to call. Trimming removed 6 bases at V and 0 bases at J, with 12 bases between. This CDR3 is 15 amino acids long. Germline CDR1 and CDR2: SNHLY and FYNNEI. Here the CDR3 reads CASRDNLGSNQPQHF. The CDR3 DNA reads TGTGCCAGCAGAGATAACCTCGGTAGCAATCAGCCCCAGCATTTT.

The rearrangement uses TRBV7-6 and TRBJ1-1; no reliable D call. The CDR3 is made up of 13 amino acids. V shed 3 bases and J shed 11 bases, with 16 bases lying between them. Germline CDR1 is SGHVS and CDR2 is FNYEAQ. The CDR3 region has the DNA TGTGCCAGCAGCTTTTCTGGAGACGTGGATGCTTTCTTT. Its translation: CASSFSGDVDAFF.

V is TRBV18 and J is TRBJ2-7; 9 bases are shared with TRBD1. The junction had 9 bases not matched to a gene; V was cut back by 2 bases and J by 7 bases. The CDR3 contains 15 residues. CDR1 and CDR2 (germline): KGHSH, LQKENI. This CDR3 is CASSPLRTGVGEQYF. In DNA form, the CDR3 reads TGTGCCAGCTCACCATTGAGGACAGGGGTAGGGGAGCAGTACTTC. The full variable domain, in which reference TRBV18 and TRBJ2-7 provide the parts outside the CDR3, is NAGVMQNPRHLVRRRGQEARLRCSPMKGHSHVYWYRQLPEEGLKFMVYLQKENIIDESGMPKERFSAEFPKEGPSILRIQQVVRGDSAAYFCASSPLRTGVGEQYFGPGTRLTVT.